This entry describes one TCR beta chain. This record comes from a study of blood T cells in healthy people across ages. The CDR3 is made up of 14 amino acids. In germline, CDR1 is SGHRS, CDR2 YFSETQ. A second PCR, run for about 7 to 11 cycles, used a sample-barcoded 5' primer plus a J-beta primer mix. Via MiXCR, TCRdb re-called the 5' RACE reads, giving one row per CDR3 protein. The repertoire includes about 2 million distinct CDR3 sequences, around half of them detected once, and approximately 2% sits in the top ten. The sequenced sample was blood. The sequence was obtained from a woman between 35 and 50 years old in good health. The chain uses TRBV5-1 and TRBJ2-5; D remains unclear. TRBJ2-4 matches the DNA end more closely, so the J call is doubtful. CDR3 protein: CASSFDKGEDIQYF. In DNA form, the CDR3 reads TGCGCCAGCAGCTTTGACAAGGGTGAGGACATTCAGTACTTC.